What follows are 16 T cell receptor beta chains derived from one specimen sequenced in a study of blood T cell repertoires in COVID-19. Assay: immunoSEQ multiplex PCR; the TCRdb copy retains only in-frame clones and omits some. Of about 400,000 clones detected, 85% to 90% appear once; the ten largest clones hold 10%. Sequencing input: PBMCs or T cells enriched from blood (not recorded which). Source of these receptors: a woman aged 50 to 65 who had recovered from COVID-19.

The rearrangement links TRBV3-1 (or the pseudogene TRBV3-2) to TRBJ1-6; D unresolved. Germline assignment: CDR1 LGHDT and CDR2 YNNKEL (reference sequence). Trimming took 5 bases from V and 14 from J, leaving 13 bases between them. The CDR3 covers 12 residues. In DNA form, the CDR3 reads TGTGCCAGCAGCAGCAGCTGGGAGGCCCTCCACTTT. It specifies CASSSSWEALHF.

V gene TRBV6-5 combines with J gene TRBJ2-2, with 7 bases fitting TRBD1. The V and J ends lost 5 bases and 8 bases, in that order; junction bases with no gene match: 5. The V gene's germline CDR1 is MNHEY and CDR2 SVGAGI. This CDR3 is built from 13 residues. The CDR3 bases are TGTGCCAGCAGTCGTACAGGGGCAGGGGAGCTGTTTTTT. Translated: CASSRTGAGELFF.

This chain connects TRBV18 to TRBJ2-3; 8 bases fit TRBD1. This CDR3 comprises 15 residues. Germline V gene lookup returns CDR1 KGHSH and CDR2 LQKENI. Trimming took 6 bases from V and 2 from J; bases not matched to a gene: 7. In nucleotides, the CDR3 is TGTGCCAGCTCCCCCGGGACAGGTTCCACAGATACGCAGTATTTT. Encoded protein: CASSPGTGSTDTQYF.

The CDR3 sequence is CASSFQGAGEAFF. CDR3 DNA: TGTGCCAGCAGTTTTCAGGGGGCTGGTGAAGCTTTCTTT. The rearrangement uses TRBV12-3 or TRBV12-4 and TRBJ1-1, with TRBD1 matching 8 bases. CDR3 length equals 13 residues. Losses at the gene ends were 3 bases for V and 7 bases for J; bases not matched to a gene: 4.

This clone was counted only a few times. V gene TRBV21-1 combines with J gene TRBJ1-5; the table's D call, TRBD1, has no DNA check behind it. TRBV21-1 is a pseudogene. The length of the CDR3 is 14 residues. DNA of the CDR3: TGTGCCAGCAGCCCTGACAGGGTGGATCAGCCCCAGCATTTT. Its protein is CASSPDRVDQPQHF.

The V gene is TRBV28, the J gene TRBJ1-3; TRBD1 might be the D (5 bases). CDR3 size: 14 residues. V was cut by 5 bases and J by 1 base, with 9 bases left in between. Germline CDR1 and CDR2: MDHEN and SYDVKM. The CDR3 nucleotides read TGTGCCAGCAGTCCCAGGGTTTCTGGAAACACCATATATTTT. This codes for CASSPRVSGNTIYF.

CDR3 DNA sequence: TGTGCCAGCAGCTCAGCCCGGCACGGGCCGGGGAGTGCCACCATATATTTT. This gives the protein CASSSARHGPGSATIYF. This chain uses TRBV11-3 with TRBJ1-3; D uncertain. Trimming cost V 4 bases and J 9 bases, with 25 bases left between them. CDR1 and CDR2 (germline): SGHNT, YENEEA. CDR3 length equals 17 residues.

This clone is a singleton in its sample. V gene TRBV28 combines with J gene TRBJ2-1; D may be TRBD1 (6 bases). The ends were cut back, 3 bases at V and 0 bases at J, with 9 bases in the middle. CDR3 size: 15 residues. Germline CDR1 and CDR2: MDHEN and SYDVKM. The DNA of the CDR3 is TGTGCCAGCAGTTTTACAGGGCCCTCCTACAATGAGCAGTTCTTC. Translated: CASSFTGPSYNEQFF.

This clone was recorded once. The chain couples TRBV18 to TRBJ1-5, with 7 bases matching TRBD1. This CDR3 region has 14 residues. V was pared by 6 bases and J by 8 bases, with 10 bases of the junction left unmatched. Germline CDR1 is KGHSH and CDR2 is LQKENI. CDR3 sequence (DNA): TGTGCCAGCTCCCCGGCGCAGGGGGTTGAGCCCCAGCATTTT. Protein product: CASSPAQGVEPQHF.

This sequence joins TRBV30 and TRBJ1-2, with D possibly matching TRBD1 (6 bases). V was trimmed by 0 bases and J by 5 bases, leaving 10 bases between them. The germline V gene encodes CDR1 GTSNPN and CDR2 SVGIG (reference sequence). The CDR3 length is 13 residues. CDR3 in amino acids: CAWSVDSRYGYTF. CDR3 DNA sequence: TGTGCCTGGAGTGTGGACAGCCGATATGGCTACACCTTC.

This clone has only one observation. The chain links TRBV10-1 to TRBJ2-7; tentative D call: TRBD1 (5 bases). Germline assignment: CDR1 WNHNN and CDR2 SYGVQD (reference sequence). The CDR3 covers 14 residues. Trimming stripped 4 bases from V and 1 base from J, with 11 bases between. Written as DNA, the CDR3 is TGCGCCAGCAGTGTTACAGGTCTATCCTACGAGCAGTACTTC. This encodes CASSVTGLSYEQYF.

V usage is TRBV3-1 (or the pseudogene TRBV3-2) and J usage is TRBJ1-1, with a weak D call TRBD1 (6 bases). The CDR3 runs to 15 residues. V lost 5 bases and J 6 bases, leaving 19 bases between the germline ends. Germline values: CDR1 LGHDT, CDR2 YNNKEL (reference sequence). CDR3 DNA: TGTGCCAGCAGCTCTAGTGCTTATCGGACAGCTGAAGCTTTCTTT. Its translation: CASSSSAYRTAEAFF.

The J gene is TRBJ1-6, the V gene TRBV2; 11 positions match TRBD1. This CDR3 region has 17 residues. V shed 7 bases and J 7 bases; nucleotides not matched to a gene: 12. The germline gives CDR1 SNHLY, CDR2 FYNNEI. The CDR3 loop is CASTRDRGIWMNSPLHF. The CDR3 region has the DNA TGTGCCAGCACCAGGGACAGGGGGATCTGGATGAATTCACCCCTCCACTTT.

This clone showed up just once. This chain joins TRBV2 and TRBJ2-7; 7 positions agree with TRBD2. The J segment lost 5 bases and the V segment lost 3 bases, leaving 4 bases of the junction unmatched. Germline CDR1 reads SNHLY; CDR2 reads FYNNEI. This CDR3 is 13 amino acids long. CDR3: CASSDSGWDEQYF. The CDR3, as DNA: TGTGCCAGCAGTGATAGCGGGTGGGACGAGCAGTACTTC.

The genes are TRBV6-5 and TRBJ1-1; D is unresolved. Trimming stripped 6 bases from V and 8 bases from J, with 19 bases between. Germline CDR1 MNHEY, CDR2 SVGAGI. The CDR3 loop spans 14 amino acids. The CDR3 protein is CASRTKGLAPEAFF. Here the CDR3 DNA reads TGTGCCAGCAGGACGAAAGGCCTAGCCCCGGAAGCTTTCTTT.

The gene calls are TRBV10-3 and TRBJ1-2; TRBD1 aligns across 10 bases. The trim removed 9 bases at V and 4 bases at J, leaving 5 bases unmatched. Germline CDR1 ENHRY, CDR2 SYGVKD. CDR3 size: 13 residues. The chain's CDR3 is CAMGTGAFYGYTF. The CDR3 DNA reads TGTGCCATGGGGACAGGGGCTTTCTATGGCTACACCTTC.